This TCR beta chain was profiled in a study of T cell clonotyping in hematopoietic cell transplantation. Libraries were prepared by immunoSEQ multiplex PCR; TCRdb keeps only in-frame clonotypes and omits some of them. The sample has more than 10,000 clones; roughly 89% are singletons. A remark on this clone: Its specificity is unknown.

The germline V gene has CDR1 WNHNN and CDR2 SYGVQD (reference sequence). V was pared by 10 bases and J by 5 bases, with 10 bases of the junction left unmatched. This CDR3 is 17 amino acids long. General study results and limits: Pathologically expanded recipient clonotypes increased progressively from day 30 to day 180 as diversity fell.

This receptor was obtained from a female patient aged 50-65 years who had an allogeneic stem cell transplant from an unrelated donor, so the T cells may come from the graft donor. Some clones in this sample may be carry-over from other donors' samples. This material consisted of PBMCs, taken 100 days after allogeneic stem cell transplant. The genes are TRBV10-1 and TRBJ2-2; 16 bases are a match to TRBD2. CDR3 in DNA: TGCGCCACCACCGGGACTAGCGGGAGGGCGGGAACCGGGGAGCTGTTTTTT. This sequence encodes CATTGTSGRAGTGELFF.